This TCR beta chain was sequenced during a study of breast tumors, draining lymph nodes, adjacent tissues. Whole-study results and caveats: Luminal-like breast cancer showed significantly greater tumor-nontumor repertoire similarity than basal-like breast cancer did. Tumor TCR diversity was below lymph nodes but above nontumor tissue.

MiXCR, applied by TCRdb to the multiplex PCR reads, yields one record per CDR3 protein. The sample has some 110,000 distinct CDR3 sequences; more than 25% are singletons. This clonotype occurred many times. Its target is not known. V was shortened by 7 bases and J by 8 bases, with 18 bases between the two germline ends. The CDR3 sequence is 13 residues long. CDR1 and CDR2 (germline): SQVTM, ANQGSEA. Breast cancer patients provided tissue from their axillary draining lymph nodes. This chain uses TRBV29-1 with TRBJ2-1; either TRBD1 or TRBD2 may supply D (5 bases each). The source material was axillary lymph node tissue. This clonotype was sampled from a female donor with breast cancer. Some clones in this sample may be carry-over from other donors' samples. The CDR3 DNA sequence: TGCAGCGGGGGGATTGGCGATAGCTATGAGCAGTTCTTC. Encoded protein: CSGGIGDSYEQFF.